This T cell receptor (beta chain) derives from a study of regulatory T cells in long-lasting Graves disease. Study-level information: Less than 3 months of antithyroid drugs had been taken by newly diagnosed Graves' patients. Findings of the study overall: TCR diversity was lower in persistent than newly diagnosed Graves' disease.

Regarding this clonotype: Its antigen remains unidentified.

Investigators prepared the TCR beta libraries by applying iRepertoire HTBI primers and Arm-PCR of CDR3 regions. TCRdb processed the multiplex PCR reads anew with MiXCR; each CDR3 protein has one entry. The table lists roughly 500,000 distinct CDR3 sequences, around 12% of them singletons, with 7.5% to 9% in the top ten. V gave up 5 bases and J gave up 8 bases; unmatched junction bases: 17. This CDR3 is 18 amino acids long. Germline V gives CDR1 PRHDT, CDR2 FYEKMQ (reference sequence). The time point: newly diagnosed GD, antithyroid drugs for less than 3 months. RNA from PBMCs was the source of the TCR library. These data were also filed under a second study, of T cells in Graves' hyperthyroidism and ophthalmopathy. That investigation notes: Clinical symptoms, serum thyroxine, TRAb, thyroid ultrasound and orbital computed tomography established diagnosis. A first-round RT-PCR of the TCR CDR3 used the HTBI primer set.

The source material was peripheral blood mononuclear cells (PBMCs), sampled at new diagnosis, from a patient treated with antithyroid drugs. The source is a woman aged 25 to 39 with Graves disease. The rearrangement joins TRBV13 to TRBJ2-1; 11 bases are shared with TRBD1. CDR3 region: CASSGQGAGPGGGDEQFF. The CDR3 bases are TGTGCCAGCAGCGGACAGGGGGCAGGTCCCGGTGGGGGGGATGAGCAGTTCTTC.